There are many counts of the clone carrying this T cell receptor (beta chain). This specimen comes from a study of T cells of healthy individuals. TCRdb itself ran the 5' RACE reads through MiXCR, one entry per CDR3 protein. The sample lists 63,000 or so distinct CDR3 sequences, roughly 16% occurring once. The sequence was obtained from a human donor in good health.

The CDR3: CASSFMLTEPYNEQFF. CDR3 nucleotides: TGTGCCAGCAGCTTCATGCTAACGGAACCCTACAATGAGCAGTTCTTC. The rearrangement links TRBV7-2 to TRBJ2-1; D unresolved. Germline values: CDR1 SGHTA, CDR2 FQGNSA. The CDR3 has 16 residues. The V gene lost 3 bases and the J gene lost 2 bases, with 14 bases spanning the gap. The complete variable domain, with remaining parts taken from reference TRBV7-2 and TRBJ2-1, reads GAGVSQSPSNKVTEKGKDVELRCDPISGHTALYWYRQSLGQGLEFLIYFQGNSAPDKSGLPSDRFSAERTGGSVSTLTIQRTQQEDSAVYLCASSFMLTEPYNEQFFGPGTRLTVL.